Presented here are 24 T cell receptor beta chains from one specimen sequenced in a study of blood T cell repertoires in COVID-19. TCRdb keeps only in-frame clones here, not all; method: immunoSEQ multiplex PCR. This sample carries 150,000 or so clones, 70% to 90% of them seen once, and the ten largest clones take under 7%. Sequencing was performed on peripheral blood. The receptor source for this set is a woman in her forties or fifties with COVID-19, enrolled during active disease.

This clone has a handful of counts. This sequence joins TRBV6-6 and TRBJ1-5; TRBD1 might be the D (6 bases). The CDR3 runs 15 residues. Germline V gives CDR1 MNHNY, CDR2 SVGAGI (reference sequence). V lost 0 bases and J lost 3, with 9 bases in between. DNA for the CDR3: TGTGCCAGCAGTTACTCGGGACAAATCAATCAGCCCCAGCATTTT. The encoded protein is CASSYSGQINQPQHF.

The table lists this clone with a few counts. The chain recombines TRBV3-1 (or the pseudogene TRBV3-2) with TRBJ2-1, with D tentatively TRBD2 (7 bases). Per germline, CDR1 LGHDT and CDR2 YNNKEL (reference sequence). The length of the CDR3 is 15 residues. Between the trimmed V and J ends, which lost 5 bases and 4 bases, there was a span of 15 bases. The CDR3 DNA reads as TGTGCCAGCAGCTCACGGGGGGCCCAGTACAATGAGCAGTTCTTC. Protein sequence: CASSSRGAQYNEQFF.

The V call is TRBV7-2, the J call TRBJ1-1, with D perhaps matching TRBD1 (6 bases). Germline lookup yields CDR1 SGHTA and CDR2 FQGNSA. This CDR3 has 13 amino acids. V was pared by 2 bases and J by 8 bases, with 12 bases between. Here the CDR3 reads CASSLQGWWEAFF. CDR3 in DNA: TGTGCCAGCAGCTTACAGGGGTGGTGGGAAGCTTTCTTT.

The V call is TRBV11-2, the J call TRBJ1-1; the D gene is possibly TRBD1 (5 bases). V lost 4 bases, J lost 4 bases, and 16 bases lay in between. The CDR3 consists of 15 residues. From germline, CDR1 is SGHAT and CDR2 FQNNGV. As DNA, the CDR3 is TGTGCCAGCAGCTCAGGTCCTCCGGGGGGCACTGAAGCTTTCTTT. Translation gives CASSSGPPGGTEAFF.

This clone was seen more than once but under ten times. The V gene is TRBV3-1 (or the pseudogene TRBV3-2), the J gene TRBJ2-7; 7 bases map to TRBD1. The CDR3 contains 15 residues. The germline V gene has CDR1 LGHDT and CDR2 YNNKEL (reference sequence). V lost 3 bases, J lost 2 bases, and 7 bases stayed unmatched. CDR3 sequence reads: CASSHTGVEAYEQYF. As DNA, the CDR3 is TGTGCCAGCAGCCACACAGGGGTCGAAGCCTACGAGCAGTACTTC.

V and J are TRBV5-4 and TRBJ2-5; the match to TRBD2 covers 10 bases. This CDR3 has 18 amino acids. Germline-derived CDR1 and CDR2 are SGHNT and YYREEE (reference sequence). Germline trimming cut 4 bases from V and 7 bases from J; bases unmatched to any gene: 19. In DNA form, the CDR3 reads TGTGCCAGCAGCCCCAATCCCTCGGTACTAGCGGGGCGGGGGACCCAGTACTTC. It specifies CASSPNPSVLAGRGTQYF.

This chain links TRBV2 with TRBJ1-4; TRBD1 matches 11 bases. CDR3 length equals 14 residues. Germline values: CDR1 SNHLY, CDR2 FYNNEI. The V segment lost 6 bases and the J segment 5 bases; nucleotides outside the gene matches: 2. The CDR3 nucleotides read TGTGCCAGCAGAGGGACAGGGGGGAATGAAAAACTGTTTTTT. Its protein product is CASRGTGGNEKLFF.

This rearrangement joins TRBV7-9 to TRBJ1-1, with D maybe TRBD1 (6 bases). Germline assignment: CDR1 SEHNR and CDR2 FQNEAQ (reference sequence). The V end was cut by 1 base, the J end by 7 bases, with 13 bases between. The CDR3 consists of 14 residues. CDR3 sequence: CASSLDRGAIEAFF. The CDR3, as DNA: TGTGCCAGCAGCTTAGATCGGGGGGCGATTGAAGCTTTCTTT.

V and J are TRBV6-2 or TRBV6-3 and TRBJ2-3; the match to TRBD2 covers 9 bases. Germline V gene lookup returns CDR1 MNHEY and CDR2 SVGEGT. The V and J ends lost 2 bases and 2 bases, in that order; junction bases with no gene match: 11. This CDR3 is built from 18 residues. This chain's CDR3 is CASSYPSASGVYTDTQYF. DNA for the CDR3: TGTGCCAGCAGTTACCCCTCCGCTAGCGGGGTGTACACAGATACGCAGTATTTT.

V and J are TRBV13 and TRBJ1-1; 8 bases match TRBD1. This CDR3 contains 13 residues. Germline CDR1 PRHDT, CDR2 FYEKMQ (reference sequence). V lost 5 bases and J lost 5; bases outside the gene matches: 4. The CDR3 DNA follows: TGTGCCAGCAGCCAGGGGGCCAGAACTGAAGCTTTCTTT. Its protein is CASSQGARTEAFF. Full variable domain (rest looked up from reference TRBV13 and TRBJ1-1): AAGVIQSPRHLIKEKRETATLKCYPIPRHDTVYWYQQGPGQDPQFLISFYEKMQSDKGSIPDRFSAQQFSDYHSELNMSSLELGDSALYFCASSQGARTEAFFGQGTRLTVV.

This chain joins TRBV19 and TRBJ1-1, with 9 bases that match TRBD1. The CDR3 extends over 14 amino acids. CDR1 LNHDA and CDR2 SQIVND come from the germline V gene (reference sequence). After removal of 6 bases from V and 5 bases from J, the junction contained 7 bases not matched to a gene. Here the CDR3 DNA reads TGTGCCAGTAGCACAACAGGGGGCCGAACTGAAGCTTTCTTT. It specifies CASSTTGGRTEAFF. Using reference TRBV19 and TRBJ1-1 for the parts outside the CDR3, the full variable domain is DGGITQSPKYLFRKEGQNVTLSCEQNLNHDAMYWYRQDPGQGLRLIYYSQIVNDFQKGDIAEGYSVSREKKESFPLTVTSAQKNPTAFYLCASSTTGGRTEAFFGQGTRLTVV.

The rearrangement links TRBV27 to TRBJ1-2, with D unresolved. The CDR3 runs 14 residues. The ends were cut back, 6 bases at V and 0 bases at J, with 11 bases in the middle. Germline lookup yields CDR1 MNHEY and CDR2 SMNVEV (reference sequence). The CDR3 region is CASRLGPSNYGYTF. In nucleotides, the CDR3 is TGTGCCAGCAGACTAGGACCCTCTAACTATGGCTACACCTTC.

The chain employs TRBV6-6 and TRBJ1-5; D uncertain. The length of the CDR3 is 12 residues. Trimming cost V 6 bases and J 6 bases, with 9 bases left between them. Germline lookup yields CDR1 MNHNY and CDR2 SVGAGI (reference sequence). Here the CDR3 DNA reads TGTGCCAGCAGGCAGGTCGGTCAGCCCCAGCATTTT. Protein: CASRQVGQPQHF.

The chain combines TRBV10-1 with TRBJ1-3, with a weak D call TRBD1 (5 bases). Trimming left V 3 bases short and J 2 bases short, with 11 bases between. This CDR3 contains 15 residues. Germline V gives CDR1 WNHNN, CDR2 SYGVQD (reference sequence). CDR3 protein: CASSDQGSAGNTIYF. CDR3 DNA sequence: TGCGCCAGCAGTGACCAGGGTTCGGCTGGAAACACCATATATTTT.

The chain has TRBV19 and TRBJ1-5; D call uncertain. The V end was cut by 3 bases, the J end by 7 bases, with 10 bases between. There are 13 residues in the CDR3. Germline loops: CDR1 LNHDA, CDR2 SQIVND (reference sequence). CDR3 in DNA: TGTGCCAGTAGTATTGAGGTTTCCCAGCCCCAGCATTTT. Its translation: CASSIEVSQPQHF.

V and J are TRBV7-2 and TRBJ2-5, with D unclear. Germline CDR1 is SGHTA and CDR2 is FQGNSA. Trimming removed 2 bases at V and 5 bases at J, with 6 bases between. The CDR3 runs 12 residues. CDR3 region: CASSLFRETQYF. CDR3 coding DNA: TGTGCCAGCAGCTTATTCCGGGAGACCCAGTACTTC.

This clone was seen only once. The chain has TRBV6-5 and TRBJ1-5; maybe TRBD1 (6 bases). This CDR3 has 15 residues. Germline-derived CDR1 and CDR2 are MNHEY and SVGAGI. V lost 7 bases and J lost 1, with 14 bases in between. The DNA for the CDR3 is TGTGCCAGCACCTTCTACAGGGACAGCAATCAGCCCCAGCATTTT. Translation: CASTFYRDSNQPQHF.

This clone showed up just once. The chain couples TRBV19 to TRBJ2-5; 15 bases are shared with TRBD2. Germline CDR1 and CDR2: LNHDA and SQIVND (reference sequence). This CDR3 region has 14 residues. Unmatched junction bases numbered 2, after V lost 8 bases and J lost 4 bases. The DNA for the CDR3 is TGTGCCAGTGGACTAGCGGGGGGGCCAGAGACCCAGTACTTC. Residues: CASGLAGGPETQYF.

The chain is built from TRBV6-5 and TRBJ1-3; possibly TRBD1 for D (5 bases). CDR1 and CDR2 from the germline V gene are MNHEY and SVGAGI. The CDR3 has 14 residues. Trimming removed 7 bases from V and 0 bases from J, with 10 bases in between. The CDR3 here is CASTVDSSGNTIYF. Written as DNA, the CDR3 is TGTGCCAGCACAGTAGACAGCTCTGGAAACACCATATATTTT.

This chain uses TRBV7-3 with TRBJ2-5; 9 bases are a match to TRBD2. Germline CDR1 SGHTA, CDR2 FQGTGA. Germline trimming cut 2 bases from V and 1 base from J; bases unmatched to any gene: 2. The CDR3 is made up of 15 amino acids. The CDR3 sequence: CASSLLAGSQETQYF. The CDR3 DNA reads as TGTGCCAGCAGCTTACTAGCGGGGAGCCAAGAGACCCAGTACTTC.

The gene calls are TRBV29-1 and TRBJ2-3; 7 positions match TRBD2. Germline CDR1 is SQVTM and CDR2 is ANQGSEA. Trimming removed 7 bases from V and 4 bases from J; junction bases left unmatched: 11. This CDR3 is 14 amino acids long. The CDR3: CSGLRGYGADTQYF. DNA of the CDR3: TGCAGCGGATTGCGGGGGTACGGAGCAGATACGCAGTATTTT.

The J gene is TRBJ1-4, the V gene TRBV7-2; D may be TRBD1 (6 bases). There are 17 residues in the CDR3. CDR1 SGHTA and CDR2 FQGNSA come from the germline V gene. Trimming removed 0 bases at V and 1 base at J, with 12 bases between. The DNA for the CDR3 is TGTGCCAGCAGCTTAGCTCCACAGGGCCTAACTAATGAAAAACTGTTTTTT. Protein product: CASSLAPQGLTNEKLFF.

The chain uses TRBV2 and TRBJ2-1; D is perhaps TRBD1 (6 bases). V was clipped by 7 bases and J by 4 bases, with 14 bases between them. This CDR3 contains 14 residues. The V gene's germline CDR1 is SNHLY and CDR2 FYNNEI. The CDR3: CASIWGPFYNEQFF. Written as DNA, the CDR3 is TGTGCCAGCATCTGGGGGCCATTTTACAATGAGCAGTTCTTC. Full variable domain (rest looked up from reference TRBV2 and TRBJ2-1): EPEVTQTPSHQVTQMGQEVILRCVPISNHLYFYWYRQILGQKVEFLVSFYNNEISEKSEIFDDQFSVERPDGSNFTLKIRSTKLEDSAMYFCASIWGPFYNEQFFGPGTRLTVL.

The chain couples TRBV2 to TRBJ2-3, with 12 bases fitting TRBD2. V was pared by 5 bases and J by 0 bases, with 6 bases of the junction left unmatched. The CDR3 runs 17 residues. Germline CDR1 is SNHLY and CDR2 is FYNNEI. For the CDR3, the DNA is TGTGCCAGCAGTCGGACTAGCGGGGTGGCTAGCACAGATACGCAGTATTTT. Its translation: CASSRTSGVASTDTQYF.